This T cell receptor (beta chain) was obtained from a study of blood T cell repertoires in COVID-19. Turning to the study itself: Samples came from the United States, Italy and Spain, spanning acute and convalescent COVID-19. Sources were T cells, B-cell-depleted T cells, or PBMCs; the material itself was cDNA or gDNA.

Original methodology: Researchers report that nucleated cell counts were estimated from reference gene primer amplification. Method: immunoSEQ multiplex PCR; TCRdb's copy keeps in-frame clones and lacks some. That table is the source of V, J and clone size, and D and trimming were worked out from the DNA. The sample lists 250,000 to 350,000 clones; 70% to 90% were seen once. Germline V gives CDR1 MNHEY, CDR2 SVGAGI. CDR3 length: 14 residues. V lost 2 bases to trimming and J lost 6 bases, with 10 bases between them. The clonotype originates from a woman between 50 and 59 years old who had recovered from COVID-19. Sequencing used peripheral blood. This chain links TRBV6-5 with TRBJ1-4; the D is unclear. For the CDR3, the DNA is TGTGCCAGCAGTTACCGCAGGTTACATGAAAAACTGTTTTTT. As protein: CASSYRRLHEKLFF.